Following are 4 T cell receptor beta chains from one sample sequenced in a study of T cell repertoires in cytomegalovirus infection. These receptors' targets are unknown. TCRdb passed the reads through MiXCR, listing each CDR3 protein once. The table shows some 940,000 distinct CDR3 sequences, with approximately 31% occurring only once. The source material was cultured CD8+ T cells from PBMCs, sampled from culture after CMV antigen stimulation. These receptor sequences come from a human donor in good health (CMV status not recorded). Some clones in this sample may be carry-over from other donors' samples.

This clonotype was counted between two and nine times. The gene calls are TRBV19 and TRBJ2-7; a weak D match, TRBD2 (5 bases). Germline lookup yields CDR1 LNHDA and CDR2 SQIVND (reference sequence). This CDR3 region has 14 residues. Trimming took off 7 bases at V and 0 bases at J, with 13 bases between the two ends. In DNA, the CDR3 is TGTGCCAGTAATAGCGCGGCGAGCTCCTACGAGCAGTACTTC. It translates to CASNSAASSYEQYF. Complete variable domain (other parts from reference TRBV19 and TRBJ2-7): DGGITQSPKYLFRKEGQNVTLSCEQNLNHDAMYWYRQDPGQGLRLIYYSQIVNDFQKGDIAEGYSVSREKKESFPLTVTSAQKNPTAFYLCASNSAASSYEQYFGPGTRLTVT.

The chain combines TRBV29-1 with TRBJ1-2, with D possibly being TRBD1 (5 bases). V lost 1 base and J 3 bases, leaving 12 bases between the germline ends. CDR3 size: 14 residues. Germline lookup yields CDR1 SQVTM and CDR2 ANQGSEA. CDR3 sequence reads: CSVEGVGADYGYTF. The CDR3 DNA reads as TGCAGCGTTGAAGGGGTAGGGGCCGACTATGGCTACACCTTC.

There are a few counts of this clonotype. The rearrangement links TRBV2 to TRBJ2-2; D gene uncertain. The CDR3 has 12 residues. V was trimmed by 7 bases and J by 2 bases, leaving 5 bases between them. Germline CDR1 SNHLY, CDR2 FYNNEI. As DNA, the CDR3 is TGTGCCAGCATCTCTAACACCGGGGAGCTGTTTTTT. Protein product: CASISNTGELFF.

This clonotype has at least ten counts. The chain recombines TRBV7-9 with TRBJ2-5, with D tentatively TRBD1 (6 bases). The V end lost 5 bases, the J end lost 5 bases, and 12 bases lay between the germline ends. This CDR3 spans 13 amino acids. Looked up from germline, CDR1 is SEHNR and CDR2 is FQNEAQ (reference sequence). The CDR3 is CASSPDSRETQYF. The DNA of the CDR3 is TGTGCCAGCAGCCCGGACAGTAGGGAGACCCAGTACTTC.